The rows below give T cell receptor beta chains drawn from one sample of a study of cytomegalovirus exposure and HLA in healthy donors. TCRdb's table, derived via immunoSEQ multiplex PCR, lists solely in-frame clones and lacks some. There are about 160,000 clones in the sample; around 77% occur only once, and around 1.5% lies in the top ten. The material sequenced was PBMCs. All receptors derive from a man in his forties in good health and CMV-seronegative. CDR3s include the opening cysteine and the closing phenylalanine or tryptophan. D genes are given only for firm matches. A clone size is listed for some rows: how often the clone was seen (once, few, many), or a class if it is expanded.

D,J,V,size,CDR3,DNA
TRBD1,TRBJ1-2,TRBV5-4,NA,CASSLQGAVPYGYTF,TGTGCCAGCAGCTTACAGGGGGCGGTCCCTTATGGCTACACCTTC
NA,TRBJ1-5,TRBV27,NA,CASMEAALGNQPQHF,TGTGCCAGCATGGAGGCGGCCTTAGGGAATCAGCCCCAGCATTTT
TRBD2,TRBJ2-7,TRBV27,NA,CASSASSGESSYEQYF,TGTGCCAGCAGTGCCTCTAGCGGGGAGAGCTCCTACGAGCAGTACTTC
TRBD1,TRBJ1-1,TRBV18,NA,CASSSAGTVRIMNTEAFF,TGTGCCAGCTCATCCGCCGGGACAGTGCGAATCATGAACACTGAAGCTTTCTTT
TRBD2,TRBJ2-7,TRBV30,few,CAAGVYEQYF,TGTGCCGCGGGAGTTTACGAGCAGTACTTC
TRBD2,TRBJ2-7,TRBV11-3,NA,CASSLGLRLAAVDYEQYF,TGTGCCAGCAGCTTAGGTCTTAGACTAGCGGCAGTCGATTACGAGCAGTACTTC
TRBD2,TRBJ2-5,TRBV5-1,NA,CASSHQRDQETQYF,TGCGCCAGCAGCCACCAGCGGGATCAAGAGACCCAGTACTTC
NA,TRBJ2-5,TRBV2,NA,CASSEAGSDQETQYF,TGTGCCAGCAGTGAAGCGGGTAGCGACCAAGAGACCCAGTACTTC
NA,TRBJ1-1,TRBV11-3,NA,CASSLLGQITEAFF,TGTGCCAGCAGCCTACTTGGACAGATCACTGAAGCTTTCTTT
TRBD1,TRBJ1-2,TRBV30,once,CAWSLQGEAGYTF,TGTGCCTGGAGCCTTCAGGGGGAGGCTGGCTACACCTTC
NA,TRBJ2-1,TRBV5-1,once,CASSLGSQNNEQFF,TGCGCCAGCAGCTTGGGCTCACAGAACAATGAGCAGTTCTTC
TRBD1,TRBJ1-2,TRBV28,once,CASVVGQGFYGYTF,TGTGCCAGCGTGGTGGGACAGGGGTTCTATGGCTACACCTTC
TRBD2,TRBJ2-3,TRBV6-5,NA,CATDSGSGADTQYF,TGTGCCACAGATAGCGGGAGTGGCGCAGATACGCAGTATTTT
NA,TRBJ2-5,TRBV11-2,NA,CASSLAQETQYF,TGTGCCAGCAGCTTAGCGCAAGAGACCCAGTACTTC
TRBD1,TRBJ1-4,TRBV18,NA,CASSPQGGNEKLFF,TGTGCCAGCTCACCGCAGGGGGGTAATGAAAAACTGTTTTTT
NA,TRBJ2-1,TRBV10-3,NA,CAISESPSVNNEQFF,TGTGCCATCAGTGAGTCCCCTAGCGTAAACAATGAGCAGTTCTTC
TRBD2,TRBJ2-1,TRBV29-1,NA,CSVETGGDEQFF,TGCAGCGTTGAAACGGGGGGGGATGAGCAGTTCTTC
NA,TRBJ1-2,TRBV6-1,NA,CASSESIYGYTF,TGTGCCAGCAGTGAGTCCATCTATGGCTACACCTTC
NA,TRBJ2-5,TRBV6-5,NA,CASSHRQETGTQYF,TGTGCCAGCAGTCACCGACAAGAAACAGGGACCCAGTACTTC
NA,TRBJ2-7,TRBV28,NA,CASSSRRRDLSYEQYF,TGTGCCAGCAGTAGCCGTAGGCGGGACCTCTCCTACGAGCAGTACTTC
NA,TRBJ2-4,TRBV29-1,NA,CSVEEQNIQYF,TGCAGCGTTGAGGAGCAAAACATTCAGTACTTC
NA,TRBJ1-1,TRBV30,NA,CAWSTGIHTEAFF,TGTGCCTGGAGCACAGGGATACACACTGAAGCTTTCTTT
TRBD2,TRBJ2-1,TRBV25-1,NA,CASSELAGSYNEQFF,TGTGCCAGCAGTGAACTAGCGGGGTCCTACAATGAGCAGTTCTTC
NA,TRBJ2-7,TRBV11-2,few,CASSLMPNEQYF,TGTGCCAGCAGCTTAATGCCTAACGAGCAGTACTTC
NA,TRBJ2-1,TRBV5-6,few,CASSLYPGNNEQFF,TGTGCCAGCAGCTTGTACCCAGGCAACAATGAGCAGTTCTTC
TRBD2,TRBJ2-1,TRBV9,NA,CASSVGGSYNEQFF,TGTGCCAGCAGCGTAGGCGGGAGCTACAATGAGCAGTTCTTC
NA,TRBJ1-1,TRBV7-9,NA,CASSLGPDYEAFF,TGTGCCAGCAGCCTAGGCCCCGACTATGAAGCTTTCTTT
NA,TRBJ2-3,TRBV5-4,once,CASSLKSDIAARYF,TGTGCCAGCAGCCTTAAGTCGGACATAGCCGCCCGGTATTTT
TRBD1,TRBJ2-3,TRBV29-1,NA,CSATGTGGADTQYF,TGCAGCGCCACCGGGACAGGGGGCGCAGATACGCAGTATTTT
TRBD1,TRBJ1-5,TRBV6-1,NA,CASSVTGDQPQHF,TGTGCCAGCAGTGTAACAGGGGATCAGCCCCAGCATTTT
NA,TRBJ2-1,TRBV7-8,NA,CASSFVYRVDEQFF,TGTGCCAGCAGCTTCGTGTACAGGGTTGATGAGCAGTTCTTC
NA,TRBJ2-5,TRBV28,NA,CASTIQAGETQYF,TGTGCCAGCACAATTCAAGCCGGGGAGACCCAGTACTTC
TRBD2,TRBJ2-7,TRBV18,NA,CASSPQSMIAGGPYEQYF,TGTGCCAGCTCACCACAGAGTATGATAGCGGGAGGGCCCTACGAGCAGTACTTC
TRBD1,TRBJ1-3,TRBV7-2,NA,CASSLPGQGAFRF,TGTGCCAGCAGCTTACCGGGACAGGGGGCTTTTCGCTTT
NA,TRBJ1-2,TRBV7-9,once,CASSFSGGVNYGYTF,TGTGCCAGCAGCTTTTCAGGAGGGGTTAACTATGGCTACACCTTC
TRBD2,TRBJ2-1,TRBV13,few,CASSLLAGGPGNEQFF,TGTGCCAGCAGCCTTCTAGCGGGAGGGCCAGGAAATGAGCAGTTCTTC
NA,TRBJ1-2,TRBV30,NA,CAWSAGDYGYTF,TGTGCCTGGAGTGCGGGGGACTATGGCTACACCTTC
TRBD1,TRBJ1-1,TRBV18,NA,CASSIGQVNTEAFF,TGTGCCAGCTCAATCGGACAGGTGAACACTGAAGCTTTCTTT
TRBD2,TRBJ2-1,TRBV10-2,once,CASSESRGSFDEQFF,TGCGCCAGCAGTGAGTCTCGCGGGAGTTTCGATGAGCAGTTCTTC
TRBD1,TRBJ1-2,TRBV5-1,NA,CASSPGQGHGYTF,TGCGCCAGCAGCCCTGGACAGGGCCATGGCTACACCTTC
NA,TRBJ1-5,TRBV7-8,NA,CASSLGGLWQPQHF,TGTGCCAGCAGCTTAGGGGGGCTGTGGCAGCCCCAGCATTTT
NA,TRBJ1-2,TRBV28,NA,CASSPSGTPFDYGYTF,TGTGCCAGCAGTCCCTCCGGGACACCTTTCGACTATGGCTACACCTTC
TRBD2,TRBJ2-5,TRBV5-8,NA,CASSRTSSQETQYF,TGTGCCAGCAGCAGGACTAGCAGTCAAGAGACCCAGTACTTC
NA,TRBJ1-1,TRBV15,NA,CATSRGETNTEAFF,TGTGCCACCAGCAGAGGGGAGACAAACACTGAAGCTTTCTTT
NA,TRBJ2-5,TRBV7-9,NA,CSSSFSDGGGTQYF,TGTTCCAGCAGCTTCTCGGATGGGGGAGGGACCCAGTACTTC
NA,TRBJ1-1,TRBV6-5,few,CASFARRSRPEAFF,TGTGCCAGTTTTGCGAGACGGTCCAGGCCCGAAGCTTTCTTT
NA,TRBJ2-7,TRBV10-3,NA,CAISDRGTYEQYF,TGTGCCATCAGTGACAGGGGCACCTACGAGCAGTACTTC
TRBD1,TRBJ1-1,TRBV28,NA,CAILRGREAFF,TGTGCCATCCTCAGGGGGCGGGAAGCTTTCTTT
TRBD1,TRBJ1-5,TRBV19,NA,CASSINEGASQPQHF,TGTGCCAGTAGTATAAACGAGGGGGCGAGTCAGCCCCAGCATTTT
NA,TRBJ2-7,TRBV15,NA,CATSRVGVRGVYEQYF,TGTGCCACCAGCAGAGTAGGGGTACGCGGGGTCTACGAGCAGTACTTC
TRBD1,TRBJ2-1,TRBV6-5,NA,CASRGQGAREQFF,TGTGCCAGCAGGGGACAGGGGGCTAGGGAGCAGTTCTTC
NA,TRBJ2-1,TRBV11-2,NA,CASSPGQSSYNEQFF,TGTGCCAGCAGCCCCGGACAGAGCTCCTACAATGAGCAGTTCTTC
NA,TRBJ2-3,TRBV5-1,NA,CASSVPRGLGADTQYF,TGCGCCAGCAGCGTCCCTCGAGGGCTGGGAGCAGATACGCAGTATTTT
TRBD2,TRBJ2-3,TRBV18,NA,CASSPLREGSDTQYF,TGTGCCAGCTCACCGTTGCGGGAGGGGTCAGATACGCAGTATTTT
NA,TRBJ2-5,TRBV2,NA,CASSEEGVRGETQYF,TGTGCCAGCAGTGAAGAGGGGGTGAGAGGGGAGACCCAGTACTTC
NA,TRBJ2-3,TRBV5-1,NA,CASSLGVLTDTQYF,TGCGCCAGCAGCTTGGGAGTTCTCACAGATACGCAGTATTTT
NA,TRBJ2-7,TRBV7-8,NA,CASSHDSYEQYF,TGTGCCAGCAGCCATGACAGTTACGAGCAGTACTTC